The 10 T cell receptor beta chains below were found in one sample sequenced in a study of T cell responses to AZD1222 COVID-19 vaccine. Data came from immunoSEQ multiplex PCR; TCRdb stores just in-frame clones and leaves some out. The data hold about 140,000 clones, with 88% observed a single time. The input for sequencing was peripheral blood, taken on day 0 of AZD1222 vaccination. The receptors shown here come from an adult in good health.

The chain is built from TRBV5-5 and TRBJ1-3; TRBD1 aligns across 9 bases. The trim removed 2 bases at V and 5 bases at J, leaving 8 bases unmatched. This CDR3 has 16 amino acids. Germline CDR1 reads SGHKS; CDR2 reads YYEKEE (reference sequence). Written as DNA, the CDR3 is TGTGCCAGCAGCTTTTCCGGGACAGGGTTTAGAAACACCATATATTTT. Encoded protein: CASSFSGTGFRNTIYF.

CDR3 sequence reads: CASSWRSGNTIYF. The CDR3 nucleotides are TGTGCCAGCAGTTGGAGATCTGGAAACACCATATATTTT. This sequence joins TRBV6-5 and TRBJ1-3, with D uncertain. V was pared by 4 bases and J by 1 base, with 5 bases between. The germline V gene encodes CDR1 MNHEY and CDR2 SVGAGI. The CDR3 contains 13 residues.

This sequence joins TRBV27 and TRBJ1-4; the match to TRBD1 covers 7 bases. V trimming: 6 bases; J trimming: 5 bases; junction bases outside the gene matches: 6. Per germline, CDR1 MNHEY and CDR2 SMNVEV (reference sequence). This CDR3 is built from 14 residues. DNA for the CDR3: TGTGCCAGCAGCTTAAGGGGGCTGAATGAAAAACTGTTTTTT. Translated: CASSLRGLNEKLFF.

This chain joins TRBV12-3 or TRBV12-4 and TRBJ2-1, with 7 bases aligning to TRBD2. This CDR3 spans 12 amino acids. Trimming at V came to 4 bases and at J to 12 bases, leaving 6 bases not matched to a gene. CDR3 protein: CASSYQASGQFF. CDR3 sequence (DNA): TGTGCCAGCAGTTATCAGGCTAGCGGGCAGTTCTTC.

This clone occurred once. The rearrangement joins TRBV12-3 or TRBV12-4 to TRBJ1-1; D not certain. This CDR3 comprises 13 residues. Trimming took 4 bases from V and 1 from J, leaving 7 bases between them. This CDR3 reads CASSYFGNTEAFF. CDR3 bases: TGTGCCAGCAGTTATTTCGGGAACACTGAAGCTTTCTTT.

This chain connects TRBV19 to TRBJ2-2; 8 bases line up with TRBD2. Per the germline V gene, CDR1 is LNHDA and CDR2 is SQIVND (reference sequence). The CDR3 runs 15 residues. V gave up 3 bases and J gave up 5 bases; unmatched junction bases: 5. CDR3 amino acids: CASSMGLAGTGELFF. In DNA, the CDR3 is TGTGCCAGTAGTATGGGGTTAGCGGGGACCGGGGAGCTGTTTTTT. Based on the CDR3 plus reference TRBV19 and TRBJ2-2, the full variable domain is DGGITQSPKYLFRKEGQNVTLSCEQNLNHDAMYWYRQDPGQGLRLIYYSQIVNDFQKGDIAEGYSVSREKKESFPLTVTSAQKNPTAFYLCASSMGLAGTGELFFGEGSRLTVL.

The chain carries TRBV9 and TRBJ2-2; D may correspond to TRBD1 or TRBD2 (6 bases each). With 0 bases removed from V and 2 bases from J, the gap between germline ends came to 17 bases. The V gene's germline CDR1 is SGDLS and CDR2 YYNGEE. CDR3 length: 18 amino acids. Written as DNA, the CDR3 is TGTGCCAGCAGCGTAGGCACAGGGTCGGGGGCAAACACCGGGGAGCTGTTTTTT. It specifies CASSVGTGSGANTGELFF.

The chain is built from TRBV2 and TRBJ2-3; D is undetermined. Trimming cost V 1 base and J 7 bases, with 6 bases left between them. The CDR3 is made up of 12 amino acids. From germline, CDR1 is SNHLY and CDR2 FYNNEI. CDR3 sequence: CASSEVGNTQYF. CDR3 coding DNA: TGTGCCAGCAGTGAAGTGGGGAATACGCAGTATTTT.

The rearrangement joins TRBV2 to TRBJ1-1, with 8 nucleotides matching TRBD1. The CDR3 loop spans 13 amino acids. V dropped 6 bases and J dropped 4; count of bases not matched to a gene: 4. From germline, CDR1 is SNHLY and CDR2 FYNNEI. CDR3 nucleotide sequence: TGTGCCAGCAGAGGTGACAGGGGCACTGAAGCTTTCTTT. Encoded protein: CASRGDRGTEAFF.

This clone is a singleton in its sample. The gene calls are TRBV7-2 and TRBJ1-5; D is uncertain. CDR3 length: 15 amino acids. Trimming pared 5 bases from V and 3 bases from J, leaving 14 bases between. Germline V lookup: CDR1 SGHTA, CDR2 FQGNSA. For the CDR3, the DNA is TGTGCCAGCAGCCCCCTGGGTAGTTTCAATCAGCCCCAGCATTTT. Translating it yields CASSPLGSFNQPQHF.